Following are 20 T cell receptor beta chains from one sample sequenced in a study of cytomegalovirus exposure and HLA in healthy donors. The PCR had 60 Vbeta and 13 Jbeta primers. Profiling relied on immunoSEQ multiplex PCR, and the TCRdb table lists in-frame clones only, not all of them. The table has fewer than 250,000 clones, over 60% seen once. The sequenced sample was PBMCs. All receptors come from a middle-aged woman in good health and CMV-seronegative.

The chain joins TRBV19 to TRBJ2-3; 7 bases match TRBD2. The germline V gene encodes CDR1 LNHDA and CDR2 SQIVND (reference sequence). This CDR3 is 15 amino acids long. V trimming: 6 bases; J trimming: 0 bases; junction bases outside the gene matches: 6. The CDR3 nucleotides are TGTGCCAGTAGCCCTTCTAGCGGAAGCACAGATACGCAGTATTTT. It is translated as CASSPSSGSTDTQYF.

This chain links TRBV7-3 with TRBJ2-1, with D possibly matching TRBD2 (5 bases). CDR3 length: 14 amino acids. Germline CDR1 is SGHTA and CDR2 is FQGTGA. V gave up 5 bases and J gave up 8 bases, with 16 bases separating them. DNA of the CDR3: TGTGCCAGCAGCCAAGGACTTCCTGGCGATGAGCAGTTCTTC. This codes for CASSQGLPGDEQFF.

The genes are TRBV6-1 and TRBJ1-2; D remains unclear. Between the trimmed V and J ends, which lost 6 bases and 8 bases, there was a span of 13 bases. CDR3 size: 12 residues. Germline V gene sequence: CDR1 MNHNS, CDR2 SASEGT. The CDR3 reads CASRFSGLGYTF. The CDR3 nucleotides read TGTGCCAGCAGGTTCAGTGGTCTGGGCTACACCTTC.

The J gene is TRBJ1-5, the V gene TRBV27; the D is unclear. Germline CDR1 is MNHEY and CDR2 is SMNVEV (reference sequence). The V and J ends lost 4 bases and 7 bases respectively, with 14 bases between them. The CDR3 spans 14 residues. The DNA of the CDR3 is TGTGCCAGCAGTTCCAGGTCCCCTGACCAGCCCCAGCATTTT. This codes for CASSSRSPDQPQHF.

V is TRBV10-3 and J is TRBJ1-1; 8 bases map to TRBD1. The CDR3 sequence is 15 residues long. Germline CDR1 reads ENHRY; CDR2 reads SYGVKD. After removal of 4 bases from V and 4 bases from J, the junction contained 8 bases not matched to a gene. In DNA, the CDR3 is TGTGCCATCAGTGTTGACCAAGGGACAGGCACTGAAGCTTTCTTT. Amino acids: CAISVDQGTGTEAFF.

The V and J genes are TRBV5-1 and TRBJ2-3; 11 positions agree with TRBD2. This CDR3 comprises 15 residues. The V gene end was trimmed by 4 bases and the J gene end by 0 bases; junction bases not matched to a gene: 1. CDR1 and CDR2 from the germline V gene are SGHRS and YFSETQ. CDR3 bases: TGCGCCAGCAGCCGGACTAGCGGGAGCACAGATACGCAGTATTTT. It encodes CASSRTSGSTDTQYF.

V gene TRBV9 combines with J gene TRBJ1-2, with D possibly TRBD1 on 6 matching bases. The CDR3 sequence is 15 residues long. V shed 0 bases and J shed 0 bases, with 9 bases lying between them. Germline V gene lookup returns CDR1 SGDLS and CDR2 YYNGEE. CDR3 DNA: TGTGCCAGCAGCGTAGCAGGGGAACCTAACTATGGCTACACCTTC. Translating it yields CASSVAGEPNYGYTF.

The rearrangement links TRBV4-2 to TRBJ1-3; D call uncertain. The CDR3 spans 15 residues. Looked up from germline, CDR1 is LGHNA and CDR2 is YNFKEQ. Trimming cost V 0 bases and J 2 bases, with 8 bases left between them. The CDR3 here is CASSQDLTAGNTIYF. In nucleotides, the CDR3 is TGTGCCAGCAGCCAAGATCTAACAGCTGGAAACACCATATATTTT.

This rearrangement joins TRBV27 to TRBJ2-3; perhaps TRBD2 as D (5 bases). The CDR3 runs 15 residues. The ends were cut back, 10 bases at V and 2 bases at J, with 19 bases in the middle. CDR1 and CDR2 (germline): MNHEY, SMNVEV (reference sequence). CDR3 loop: CATKQNGLVTDTQYF. The CDR3 DNA reads as TGTGCCACCAAGCAAAACGGACTCGTCACAGATACGCAGTATTTT.

There are a few counts of this clone. The chain is built from TRBV6-6 and TRBJ1-6; the match to TRBD1 covers 8 bases. The CDR3 extends over 14 amino acids. The trim removed 6 bases at V and 10 bases at J, leaving 8 bases unmatched. Germline CDR1 is MNHNY and CDR2 is SVGAGI (reference sequence). CDR3 DNA: TGTGCCAGCAGGATAACAGGGGGTGGATCACCCCTCCACTTT. As protein: CASRITGGGSPLHF.

The rearrangement joins TRBV11-3 to TRBJ2-1; TRBD2 aligns across 12 bases. The V gene's germline CDR1 is SGHNT and CDR2 YENEEA. The V gene end was trimmed by 5 bases and the J gene end by 5 bases; junction bases not matched to a gene: 10. The CDR3 covers 17 residues. CDR3 coding DNA: TGTGCCAGCAGCCAAAGGACTAGCGGGACACCCCACAATGAGCAGTTCTTC. Encoded protein: CASSQRTSGTPHNEQFF.

The genes are TRBV6-4 and TRBJ2-4; D may be TRBD2 (7 bases). The germline CDR1 and CDR2 sequences are MRHNA and SNTAGT. The CDR3 is 17 residues long. V lost 6 bases and J 0 bases, leaving 18 bases between the germline ends. The DNA for the CDR3 is TGTGCCAGCAGGGGAGGGGGGGTAAAACTAGCCAAAAACATTCAGTACTTC. Protein product: CASRGGGVKLAKNIQYF.

The chain employs TRBV7-3 and TRBJ2-1, with 11 bases that match TRBD2. J was trimmed by 7 bases and V by 4 bases; bases with no gene match: 6. The CDR3 is made up of 15 amino acids. Germline values: CDR1 SGHTA, CDR2 FQGTGA. Here the CDR3 reads CASSSTSGSTNEQFF. CDR3 in DNA: TGTGCCAGCAGCTCCACTAGCGGGAGTACGAATGAGCAGTTCTTC.

The chain recombines TRBV5-4 with TRBJ2-1; TRBD2 might be the D (6 bases). CDR3 length equals 15 residues. Germline V CDR1 and CDR2: SGHNT, YYREEE (reference sequence). V was pared by 2 bases and J by 3 bases, with 12 bases between. CDR3 sequence: CASSFDIAVYNEQFF. DNA for the CDR3: TGTGCCAGCAGCTTTGACATAGCGGTCTACAATGAGCAGTTCTTC.

The count of this clone is one. V is TRBV6-5 and J is TRBJ2-1, with 9 bases that match TRBD2. There are 14 residues in the CDR3. The V and J ends lost 6 bases and 8 bases, in that order; junction bases with no gene match: 8. Per germline, CDR1 MNHEY and CDR2 SVGAGI. CDR3 residues: CASRPSGKSHEQFF. For the CDR3, the DNA is TGTGCCAGCAGACCTAGCGGGAAGAGCCATGAGCAGTTCTTC.

The genes are TRBV6-1 and TRBJ2-7, with TRBD2 matching over 9 bases. Germline trimming cut 2 bases from V and 6 bases from J; bases unmatched to any gene: 8. From germline, CDR1 is MNHNS and CDR2 SASEGT. CDR3 length: 15 amino acids. CDR3 nucleotide sequence: TGTGCCAGCAGTGAATATTTAGCGGGAGAGTTCGAGCAGTACGTC. Residues: CASSEYLAGEFEQYV.

The chain has TRBV7-6 and TRBJ2-3, with 8 bases that match TRBD2. The CDR3 is 18 residues long. The V and J ends lost 1 base and 2 bases, in that order; junction bases with no gene match: 11. Per the germline V gene, CDR1 is SGHVS and CDR2 is FNYEAQ. Here the CDR3 DNA reads TGTGCCAGCAGCTTAGGACCCTCACTAGCGGAGAACACAGATACGCAGTATTTT. It is translated as CASSLGPSLAENTDTQYF.

V gene TRBV11-3 combines with J gene TRBJ2-5; 15 bases align to TRBD2. The CDR3 length is 15 residues. With 4 bases clipped from V and 5 bases from J, the junction kept 2 bases outside the gene matches. CDR1 SGHNT and CDR2 YENEEA come from the germline V gene. The CDR3 coding sequence is TGTGCCAGCAGCTCCGGGACTAGCGGGAGGGAGACCCAGTACTTC. This sequence encodes CASSSGTSGRETQYF.

This chain uses TRBV2 with TRBJ2-6, with D tentatively TRBD2 (5 bases). Germline V gene lookup returns CDR1 SNHLY and CDR2 FYNNEI. This CDR3 is 16 amino acids long. Trimming cost V 8 bases and J 1 base, with 15 bases left between them. The CDR3 DNA reads as TGTGCCAGCGGAACCGGGGTTGGTTCTGGGGCCAACGTCCTGACTTTC. This translates into CASGTGVGSGANVLTF. Filled out from reference TRBV2 and TRBJ2-6, the complete variable domain reads EPEVTQTPSHQVTQMGQEVILRCVPISNHLYFYWYRQILGQKVEFLVSFYNNEISEKSEIFDDQFSVERPDGSNFTLKIRSTKLEDSAMYFCASGTGVGSGANVLTFGAGSRLTVL.

The CDR3, as DNA: TGTGCCAGTAGTATTGGCGTGGCGGGACAAGAGACCCAGTACTTC. Amino acid sequence: CASSIGVAGQETQYF. The rearrangement links TRBV19 to TRBJ2-5; tentatively, D is TRBD2 (6 bases). Per the germline V gene, CDR1 is LNHDA and CDR2 is SQIVND (reference sequence). The CDR3 spans 15 residues. The V gene lost 3 bases and the J gene lost 2 bases, with 13 bases spanning the gap.